This T cell receptor beta chain was found in a study of T cell changes during pregnancy in multiple sclerosis. The protocol was immunoSEQ multiplex PCR, while the TCRdb copy is restricted to in-frame clones and leaves out a portion. The table shows around 96,000 clones, with around 94% occurring only once. V gave up 0 bases and J gave up 8 bases, with 13 bases separating them. The germline V gene encodes CDR1 SGHTA and CDR2 FQGNSA. The CDR3 sequence is 14 residues long. V is TRBV7-2 and J is TRBJ1-1, with D perhaps matching TRBD1 (6 bases). This receptor was taken from a female donor in good health, enrolled as a control in a pregnancy study. Here the sequenced sample was peripheral blood, taken after pregnancy. The CDR3 sequence is CASSLASGTSEAFF. CDR3 sequence (DNA): TGTGCCAGCAGCTTAGCGTCCGGGACATCCGAAGCTTTCTTT. The full variable domain, in which reference TRBV7-2 and TRBJ1-1 provide the parts outside the CDR3, is GAGVSQSPSNKVTEKGKDVELRCDPISGHTALYWYRQSLGQGLEFLIYFQGNSAPDKSGLPSDRFSAERTGGSVSTLTIQRTQQEDSAVYLCASSLASGTSEAFFGQGTRLTVV.